The rows below give T cell receptor beta chains drawn from one sample of a study of early T cells in non-severe SARS-CoV-2 infection. TCRdb passed the 5' RACE reads through MiXCR, listing each CDR3 protein once. The sample contains 80,000 to 95,000 distinct CDR3 sequences, roughly 15% of which appear only once. The sequenced sample consisted of whole blood. These receptors all come from an adult who was a healthcare worker with PCR-confirmed SARS-CoV-2 infection or an uninfected control (not recorded which). CDR3s include the opening cysteine and the closing phenylalanine or tryptophan. The order of the fields is J gene, D gene, clone size, V gene, CDR3 DNA, CDR3 protein. A D gene is named only where the DNA matches it firmly. Clone size, where shown, is once, few, many, or a class for clones that have expanded.

TRBJ1-5 NA many TRBV6-2/TRBV6-3 TGTGCCAGCAGTCCCCCTACAGACACTTATAGCAATCAGCCCCAGCATTTT CASSPPTDTYSNQPQHF
TRBJ2-7 NA few TRBV3-1 TGTGCCAGCAGCCGCTTATCCTACGAGCAGTACTTC CASSRLSYEQYF
TRBJ1-1 NA many TRBV6-1 TGTGCCAGCAGTCATCCGGACGGCTATACCACTGAAGCTTTCTTT CASSHPDGYTTEAFF
TRBJ2-6 NA NA TRBV6-5 TGTGCCAGCAGTTACGCCCAGTCCTCTGGGGCCAACGTCCTGACTTTC CASSYAQSSGANVLTF
TRBJ2-5 NA many TRBV7-8 TGTGCCAGCAGCTCTGACAGGCAAGAGACCCAGTACTTC CASSSDRQETQYF
TRBJ2-3 TRBD2 many TRBV18 TGTGCCAGCTCACCACTAGCGGGGGGCCTCACAGATACGCAGTATTTT CASSPLAGGLTDTQYF
TRBJ2-7 NA NA TRBV11-3 TGTGCCAGCAGCTGGGGCAGCTCCTACGAGCAGTACTTC CASSWGSSYEQYF
TRBJ2-5 NA NA TRBV9 TGTGCCAGCAGCGTCAAATCAGGGGTTGGGGAGACCCAGTACTTC CASSVKSGVGETQYF
TRBJ1-1 NA NA TRBV10-2 TGCGCCAGCACTAGGGCAGGCACGGCGGGAGCTTTCTTT CASTRAGTAGAFF
TRBJ1-5 NA many TRBV28 TGTGCCAGCAGACCAGGGACACATCAGCCCCAGCATTTT CASRPGTHQPQHF
TRBJ2-2 NA NA TRBV7-9 TGTGCCAGCAGCTTAGGAGCAGGGCGCACCGGGGAGCTGTTTTTT CASSLGAGRTGELFF
TRBJ2-2 NA few TRBV7-2 TGTGCCAGCAGCTTAGAGGGTTTTGAGGCGGGGGAGCTGTTTTTT CASSLEGFEAGELFF